A single sample is the source of the 24 T cell receptor beta chains below, sequenced in a study of tumor-infiltrating lymphocytes in primary liver carcinoma. Co-extraction of both nucleic acids (RNA and DNA) used about 20-33 mg of unsorted bulk tissue. Reverse transcription of approximately 500 ng total RNA with a constant-region primer produced TCR beta cDNA. Nested multiplex PCR, run for three rounds with slightly modified ARM-PCR, yielded TCR beta libraries. With TRBV1-TRBV30 forward primers and a C-beta reverse primer, the first two PCR rounds were run for 10 to 11 cycles each. TCRdb redid the calling of the multiplex PCR reads with MiXCR, one entry per CDR3 protein. This table holds roughly 70,000 distinct CDR3 sequences, around 64% found once. The sequenced sample was liver tumor tissue from sampling region 4. The subset was: tumor region T4, right-lateral pole. Receptors were obtained from a man aged 35-49 years with primary liver carcinoma and hepatitis B virus infection.

This clonotype came up many times. The rearrangement uses TRBV11-2 and TRBJ2-1, with 8 bases identical to TRBD1. CDR3 size: 15 residues. Germline CDR1 is SGHAT and CDR2 is FQNNGV. V was clipped by 2 bases and J by 7 bases; unmatched bases: 7. CDR3 protein: CASSLRTGPGNEQFF. In nucleotides, the CDR3 is TGTGCCAGCAGCTTAAGGACAGGGCCGGGGAATGAGCAGTTCTTC.

Comment on this clonotype: Relative to the germline gene, one junction end is altered; a read error may explain this. The J gene is TRBJ2-2, the V gene TRBV19; 8 bases line up with TRBD2. CDR3 length: 15 residues. CDR1 is LNHDA and CDR2 is SQIVND in the germline V gene (reference sequence). CDR3 loop: CAGPPPAGVIGELFF. In nucleotides, the CDR3 is TGTGCCGGCCCTCCCCCAGCGGGAGTCATCGGGGAGCTATTTTTT.

As for this clonotype: The CDR3 carries no conserved terminal phenylalanine or tryptophan, so it likely arises from a read error. The chain is built from TRBV29-1 and TRBJ2-3; TRBD2 agrees at 7 bases. The ends lost 7 bases at V and 8 bases at J; junction bases unmatched: 24. Germline CDR1 reads SQVTM; CDR2 reads ANQGSEA. The length of the CDR3 is 17 residues. CDR3 loop: CSAPTAGFQGLSATQYC. DNA of the CDR3: TGCAGCGCCCCGACAGCGGGATTCCAAGGGTTGTCGGCTACGCAGTATTGT.

With regard to this clonotype: Since no conserved phenylalanine or tryptophan closes the CDR3, a read error is the likely cause. The V call is TRBV12-3 or TRBV12-4, the J call TRBJ2-7; D is possibly TRBD2 (6 bases). The CDR3 loop spans 16 amino acids. The CDR3 protein is CTSRLTPVSGAYEQYI. The CDR3 DNA sequence: TGTACCAGCAGGTTGACCCCGGTTTCGGGAGCCTACGAGCAGTACATC.

The rearrangement joins TRBV11-2 to TRBJ1-5; 9 bases are shared with TRBD1. The CDR3 has 15 residues. Per germline, CDR1 SGHAT and CDR2 FQNNGV. For the CDR3, the DNA is TGTACCGGCGGCCCGGACAGGGGTAGCAATCAGCCCCAGCATTTT. Protein product: CTGGPDRGSNQPQHF.

This clonotype was seen only a few times. The chain links TRBV5-6 to TRBJ2-3; no clear D gene. V dropped 4 bases and J dropped 8 bases, with 8 bases sitting between them. This CDR3 has 11 residues. The germline gives CDR1 SGHDT, CDR2 YYEEEE. The CDR3 DNA follows: TGTGCCAGCAGCCGATTGGGTACGCAGTATTTT. Protein sequence: CASSRLGTQYF.

The chain couples TRBV12-3 or TRBV12-4 to TRBJ2-5; 7 bases are shared with TRBD2. The V gene end was trimmed by 9 bases and the J gene end by 7 bases; junction bases not matched to a gene: 11. This CDR3 has 13 amino acids. The CDR3 bases are TGTGCCAGGAGCCGGGGGTCGGGAGGGACCCAGTACTTC. It encodes CARSRGSGGTQYF.

This clonotype ranks as medium-sized (0.01 to 0.1%). The chain is built from TRBV11-2 and TRBJ2-5, with TRBD1 matching over 12 bases. Trimming at V came to 5 bases and at J to 4 bases, leaving 8 bases not matched to a gene. CDR3 length equals 16 residues. Germline-derived CDR1 and CDR2 are SGHAT and FQNNGV. CDR3 DNA sequence: TGTGCCAGCAGCCCCACCGGGACAGGGGGCCTAGAGACCCAGTACTTC. Translation gives CASSPTGTGGLETQYF.

With regard to this clonotype: Compared with germline, one end of the junction differs, possibly owing to a read error. The rearrangement links TRBV12-5 to TRBJ2-3; D possibly corresponds to TRBD2 (6 bases). Germline CDR1 and CDR2: LGHNT and FRNRAP. The CDR3 contains 14 residues. The CDR3 protein is CISGFGGHADTQYF. As DNA, the CDR3 is TGTATTAGTGGTTTCGGGGGTCACGCAGATACACAGTATTTT.

Details on this clonotype: The CDR3 carries no conserved terminal phenylalanine or tryptophan, so it likely arises from a read error. This chain uses TRBV4-3 with TRBJ2-1; D ambiguous. The CDR3 is 16 residues long. CDR1 is LGHNA, CDR2 YSLEER, per germline. CDR3 nucleotide sequence: TGTGCCAGCAGCCAACTCCCCCCCCCGGCGGACAATGAGCAGTTCATC. This codes for CASSQLPPPADNEQFI.

J is TRBJ2-1 and V is TRBV29-1, with D unresolved. CDR3 length: 15 residues. Germline loops: CDR1 SQVTM, CDR2 ANQGSEA. Trimming cost V 6 bases and J 6 bases, with 21 bases left between them. The CDR3 loop reads CSVKGLVGTPNEQFF. DNA of the CDR3: TGCAGCGTCAAGGGTCTGGTGGGAACTCCCAATGAGCAGTTCTTC.

As DNA, the CDR3 is TGCAGTGCCCAGGACAGGGGAGAGACCCAGTACTTC. Residues: CSAQDRGETQYF. The chain combines TRBV20-1 with TRBJ2-5, with 9 bases that match TRBD1. The germline CDR1 and CDR2 sequences are DFQATT and SNEGSKA (reference sequence). The CDR3 is 12 residues long. Unmatched junction bases numbered 3, after V lost 6 bases and J lost 4 bases.

This clonotype was observed at least ten times. The rearrangement uses TRBV12-3 or TRBV12-4 and TRBJ1-2; possibly TRBD1 for D (5 bases). There are 13 residues in the CDR3. Trimming pared 5 bases from V and 4 bases from J, leaving 11 bases between. Here the CDR3 reads CASSRREAYGYTF. The CDR3 DNA follows: TGTGCCAGCAGTCGCAGGGAGGCCTATGGCTACACCTTC.

V is TRBV6-1 and J is TRBJ2-3, with TRBD2 as a possible D gene (6 bases). This CDR3 is 14 amino acids long. Germline V gene lookup returns CDR1 MNHNS and CDR2 SASEGT. Trimming stripped 8 bases from V and 7 bases from J, with 19 bases between. The CDR3 DNA follows: TGTGCCAGCTGTCTGGGACTGGGCCACTATACGCAGTATTTT. Translated, it gives CASCLGLGHYTQYF.

This clonotype has ten or more counts. The chain recombines TRBV28 with TRBJ2-2, with 9 bases that match TRBD1. The length of the CDR3 is 14 residues. The germline V gene has CDR1 MDHEN and CDR2 SYDVKM. Germline trimming cut 6 bases from V and 4 bases from J; bases unmatched to any gene: 3. The DNA of the CDR3 is TGTGCCAGCAGGCGACAGGGGGGCACCGGGGAGCTGTTTTTT. As protein: CASRRQGGTGELFF. The full variable domain, its missing parts supplied by reference TRBV28 and TRBJ2-2, is DVKVTQSSRYLVKRTGEKVFLECVQDMDHENMFWYRQDPGLGLRLIYFSYDVKMKEKGDIPEGYSVSREKKERFSLILESASTNQTSMYLCASRRQGGTGELFFGEGSRLTVL.

This clonotype was counted at least ten times. This rearrangement joins TRBV6-1 to TRBJ1-5; D might be TRBD1 (6 bases). The CDR3 runs to 15 residues. The V gene lost 2 bases and the J gene lost 7 bases, with 15 bases spanning the gap. Germline loops: CDR1 MNHNS, CDR2 SASEGT. The CDR3 DNA is TGTGCCAGCAGTGAATACCAGGGGAGAGGACAGCCCCAGCATTTT. This gives the protein CASSEYQGRGQPQHF.

Remarks on this clonotype: The junction and the germline gene differ at one end; a read error may be behind it. This rearrangement joins TRBV11-3 to TRBJ1-5; a weak D match, TRBD1 (5 bases). Germline CDR1 reads SGHNT; CDR2 reads YENEEA. This CDR3 comprises 15 residues. The CDR3 DNA sequence: TGTACCAGCAGCTTAGATATGGGGGTGGCTCAGCCCCAGCATTTT. Translation gives CTSSLDMGVAQPQHF.

The J gene is TRBJ1-1, the V gene TRBV29-1; D is perhaps TRBD1 (5 bases). The CDR3 runs 11 residues. The V end lost 3 bases, the J end lost 5 bases, and 7 bases lay between the germline ends. In germline, CDR1 is SQVTM, CDR2 ANQGSEA. The CDR3 sequence is CSVEGGTEAFF. CDR3 in DNA: TGCAGCGTTGAGGGGGGAACTGAAGCTTTCTTT.

About this clonotype: One end of the junction does not line up with germline, which may come from a read error. V gene TRBV6-6 combines with J gene TRBJ1-5, with TRBD1 identical over 7 bases. CDR3 length: 16 amino acids. Per germline, CDR1 MNHNY and CDR2 SVGAGI (reference sequence). The CDR3 nucleotides read TGTACCAGCAAGATGGGGACAGTCGATAGCAATCAGCCCCAGCACTTT. It specifies CTSKMGTVDSNQPQHF.

In its sample, this clonotype was seen many times. The V gene is TRBV6-2 or TRBV6-3, the J gene TRBJ2-6; D is unclear. Looked up from germline, CDR1 is MNHEY and CDR2 is SVGEGT. V lost 7 bases, J lost 4 bases, and 17 bases lay in between. The length of the CDR3 is 16 residues. The CDR3 DNA is TGTGCCAGCAAGGGCAGGTTTCCTTCAGGGGCCAACGTCCTGACTTTC. It codes for CASKGRFPSGANVLTF.

This clonotype has more than one count but fewer than ten. One base away lies a much larger clone, so this may be a sequencing read error. This chain joins TRBV29-1 and TRBJ2-5; TRBD1 matches at 8 bases. Per germline, CDR1 SQVTM and CDR2 ANQGSEA. This CDR3 has 13 amino acids. CDR3 sequence: CSAPRGQGEAQYF. CDR3 DNA: TGCAGCGCCCCACGAGGACAGGGAGAGGCCCAGTACTTC.

A note on this clonotype: The germline gene is not matched at one end of the junction; a read error may be the cause. The chain couples TRBV29-1 to TRBJ1-2; 9 positions agree with TRBD1. There are 16 residues in the CDR3. Looked up from germline, CDR1 is SQVTM and CDR2 is ANQGSEA. The CDR3 bases are TGCAGTGTTGAAAAAAGTCAGGGGGACAGGGACTATGGCTACATCTTC. Protein: CSVEKSQGDRDYGYIF. The full variable domain, completed using reference TRBV29-1 and TRBJ1-2, is SAVISQKPSRDICQRGTSLTIQCQVDSQVTMMFWYRQQPGQSLTLIATANQGSEATYESGFVIDKFPISRPNLTFSTLTVSNMSPEDSSIYLCSVEKSQGDRDYGYIFGSGTRLTVV.

The V call is TRBV11-2, the J call TRBJ2-1, with TRBD2 matching 10 bases. The CDR3 runs 15 residues. The germline V gene has CDR1 SGHAT and CDR2 FQNNGV. CDR3 DNA sequence: TGTGCTAACAGCCGCCAGCGGGAGGGATTGGGTGAGCAGTTCTTC. As protein: CANSRQREGLGEQFF.

This clonotype was observed at least ten times. The V gene is TRBV4-1, the J gene TRBJ2-7; 14 bases are a match to TRBD2. The V and J ends lost 1 base and 4 bases, in that order; junction bases with no gene match: 9. Germline V gene data show CDR1 as MGHRA and CDR2 as YSYEKL. The CDR3 covers 18 residues. The CDR3 here is CASSQGGTSGSVPYEQYF. The CDR3 nucleotides are TGCGCCAGCAGCCAAGGGGGGACTAGCGGGAGTGTCCCGTACGAGCAGTACTTC.